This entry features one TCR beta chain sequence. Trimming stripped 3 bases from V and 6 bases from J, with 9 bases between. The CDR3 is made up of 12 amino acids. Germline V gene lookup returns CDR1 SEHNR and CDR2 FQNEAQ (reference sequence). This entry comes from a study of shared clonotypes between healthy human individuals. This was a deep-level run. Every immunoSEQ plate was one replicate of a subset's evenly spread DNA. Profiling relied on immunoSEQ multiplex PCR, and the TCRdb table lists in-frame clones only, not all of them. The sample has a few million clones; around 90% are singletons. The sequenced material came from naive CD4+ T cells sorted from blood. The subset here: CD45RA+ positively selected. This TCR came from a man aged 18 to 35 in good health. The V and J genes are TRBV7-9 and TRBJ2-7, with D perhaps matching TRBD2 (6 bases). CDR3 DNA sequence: TGTGCCAGCAGCTTTGGGACTGGCGAGCAGTACTTC. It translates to CASSFGTGEQYF.